This T cell receptor (beta chain) was recovered during a study of blood T cell repertoires in COVID-19. Profiled with immunoSEQ multiplex PCR; TCRdb holds only in-frame clones, not every one. The table has 250,000 to 300,000 clones, under 90% seen once. CDR3 length equals 15 residues. Germline V gene sequence: CDR1 MNHEY, CDR2 SVGAGI. Losses at the gene ends were 0 bases for V and 1 base for J; bases not matched to a gene: 1. V and J are TRBV6-5 and TRBJ1-2, with 8 bases that match TRBD1. Specimen: peripheral blood. This TCR derives from a woman aged 55-69 years with active or convalescent COVID-19. Here the CDR3 DNA reads TGTGCCAGCAGTTACTCGACAGGGGATAACTATGGCTACACCTTC. Its translation is CASSYSTGDNYGYTF.